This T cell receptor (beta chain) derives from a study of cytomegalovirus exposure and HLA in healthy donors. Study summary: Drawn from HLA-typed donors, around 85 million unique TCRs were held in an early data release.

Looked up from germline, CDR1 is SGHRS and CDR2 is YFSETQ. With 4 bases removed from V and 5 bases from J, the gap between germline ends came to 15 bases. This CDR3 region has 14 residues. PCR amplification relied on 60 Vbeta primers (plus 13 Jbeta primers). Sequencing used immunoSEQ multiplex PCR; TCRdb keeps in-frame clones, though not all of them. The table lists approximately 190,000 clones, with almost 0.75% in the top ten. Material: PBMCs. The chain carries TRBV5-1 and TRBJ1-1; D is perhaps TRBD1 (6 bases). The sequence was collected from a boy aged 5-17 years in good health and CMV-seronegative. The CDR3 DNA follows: TGCGCCAGCAGCCCCGGACAGCTGAGGACTGAAGCTTTCTTT. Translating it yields CASSPGQLRTEAFF.